This T cell receptor beta chain was sequenced in a study of patients and donors after allogeneic stem cell transplantation. Each CDR3 protein is one row after TCRdb ran MiXCR on the RT-PCR reads. The table has approximately 160,000 distinct CDR3 sequences, roughly 31% seen once. CDR1 and CDR2 from the germline V gene are SGHAT and FQNNGV. V lost 7 bases and J lost 6, with 16 bases in between. CDR3 size: 14 residues. The chain combines TRBV11-2 with TRBJ2-1; D might be TRBD2 (6 bases). The source material was blood, either unsorted or a sorted T cell fraction (not recorded which). This receptor was identified in a human donor who was either an allogeneic HSCT recipient or a stem cell or donor lymphocyte infusion donor (not recorded which). It is not recorded whose cells these are; they may come from a transplant donor. Written as DNA, the CDR3 is TGTGCCAGCACCCCACCCTTGGAGGGCAATGAGCAGTTCTTC. This encodes CASTPPLEGNEQFF.